This entry lists 24 T cell receptor beta chains sequenced from one sample in a study of T-cell reconstitution after alpha-beta-depleted transplantation in children. Preparation of the TCRbeta library was carried out with unique molecular identifiers. Each CDR3 protein gets one entry after TCRdb re-called the PCR reads with MiXCR. The sample consists of about 980,000 distinct CDR3 sequences, roughly 29% of them appearing once. Specimen: PBMCs, mostly from graft donor cells, collected 360 days after TCRalphabeta/CD19-depleted stem cell transplant. The receptors stem from a boy less than two years old who had a stem cell transplant for SCID, so the T cells may come from the graft donor.

The chain links TRBV12-3 or TRBV12-4 to TRBJ2-1; a possible D gene is TRBD2 (6 bases). V was shortened by 3 bases and J by 4 bases, with 10 bases between the two germline ends. CDR3 length: 14 amino acids. The CDR3 DNA reads TGTGCCAGCAGTTTTTGGACTACTTACAATGAGCAGTTCTTC. It encodes CASSFWTTYNEQFF.

This clonotype turned up a few times. The rearrangement uses TRBV10-3 and TRBJ2-1; D not certain. V was shortened by 4 bases and J by 8 bases, with 12 bases between the two germline ends. The CDR3 is 13 residues long. Germline lookup yields CDR1 ENHRY and CDR2 SYGVKD. The CDR3 DNA follows: TGTGCCATCAGTGTGTTGGTTAGTGATGAGCAGTTCTTC. Encoded protein: CAISVLVSDEQFF.

This chain links TRBV7-3 with TRBJ2-5; TRBD2 aligns across 13 bases. This CDR3 has 15 residues. The V gene's germline CDR1 is SGHTA and CDR2 FQGTGA. V dropped 5 bases and J dropped 4; count of bases not matched to a gene: 4. The CDR3 spells CASSPTSGGGETQYF. In DNA form, the CDR3 reads TGTGCCAGCAGCCCAACTAGCGGGGGGGGAGAGACCCAGTACTTC.

The chain links TRBV3-1 to TRBJ2-2; 9 bases agree with TRBD2. The CDR3 totals 14 residues. The V and J ends lost 9 bases and 0 bases, in that order; junction bases with no gene match: 2. Germline V gene lookup returns CDR1 LGHDT and CDR2 YNNKEL (reference sequence). The CDR3 protein is CARAGGTNTGELFF. DNA for the CDR3: TGTGCCAGAGCGGGGGGCACGAACACCGGGGAGCTGTTTTTT.

In its sample, this clonotype was seen once. The chain couples TRBV20-1 to TRBJ2-7; 11 bases match TRBD2. The CDR3 contains 15 residues. Germline loops: CDR1 DFQATT, CDR2 SNEGSKA (reference sequence). V gave up 0 bases and J gave up 3 bases; unmatched junction bases: 4. The CDR3 nucleotides are TGCAGTGCTAGAGATTGGGGACTAGCGGACTACGAGCAGTACTTC. This translates into CSARDWGLADYEQYF.

The J gene is TRBJ2-1, the V gene TRBV5-1, with 9 bases fitting TRBD2. Trimming removed 2 bases from V and 0 bases from J; junction bases left unmatched: 12. This CDR3 is built from 19 residues. Germline V CDR1 and CDR2: SGHRS, YFSETQ. The CDR3 loop reads CASSFESSGAPSSYNEQFF. The CDR3, as DNA: TGCGCCAGCAGCTTTGAATCTAGCGGGGCGCCCAGCTCCTACAATGAGCAGTTCTTC.

The V call is TRBV12-3 or TRBV12-4, the J call TRBJ2-1; D is possibly TRBD1 (6 bases). V shed 5 bases and J shed 0 bases, with 14 bases lying between them. CDR3 length equals 16 residues. This CDR3 is CASSPHTGSSYNEQFF. The CDR3 coding sequence is TGTGCCAGCAGTCCACACACAGGGAGCTCCTACAATGAGCAGTTCTTC.

This clonotype occurred a few times. The chain couples TRBV15 to TRBJ1-4; D call uncertain. Germline assignment: CDR1 LNHNV and CDR2 YYDKDF (reference sequence). This CDR3 has 14 amino acids. V lost 0 bases and J lost 7, with 9 bases in between. CDR3 sequence: CATSRDRTAEKLFF. The CDR3 DNA reads as TGTGCCACCAGCAGAGATCGGACGGCTGAAAAACTGTTTTTT.

The V call is TRBV7-2, the J call TRBJ2-7, with no clear D. Germline V lookup: CDR1 SGHTA, CDR2 FQGNSA. This CDR3 region has 14 residues. The V end was cut by 2 bases, the J end by 0 bases, with 8 bases between. CDR3 in amino acids: CASSLKQFSYEQYF. DNA of the CDR3: TGTGCCAGCAGCTTAAAACAGTTCTCCTACGAGCAGTACTTC.

The chain joins TRBV12-3 or TRBV12-4 to TRBJ1-4; 7 nucleotides align to TRBD1. The CDR3 has 15 residues. V shed 8 bases, J shed 5 bases, and the junction held 11 bases outside the gene matches. The CDR3 loop reads CASSKRTGENEKLFF. CDR3 in DNA: TGTGCCAGCTCAAAGCGGACAGGAGAAAATGAAAAACTGTTTTTT.

This clonotype was detected only once. J is TRBJ2-5 and V is TRBV4-1, with a tentative D call TRBD1 (5 bases). The germline V and J ends were trimmed by 1 base and 3 bases, with 12 bases remaining between them. Germline V gene sequence: CDR1 MGHRA, CDR2 YSYEKL. The CDR3 runs 15 residues. DNA of the CDR3: TGCGCCAGCAGCCAAGTAGGGCAGGGAAAAGAGACCCAGTACTTC. Translating gives CASSQVGQGKETQYF.

V usage is TRBV27 and J usage is TRBJ2-1; D unresolved. Germline assignment: CDR1 MNHEY and CDR2 SMNVEV (reference sequence). The CDR3 has 12 amino acids. V lost 6 bases, J lost 6 bases, and 9 bases lay in between. CDR3: CASRRGPNEQFF. The CDR3 DNA sequence: TGTGCCAGCAGACGCGGACCCAATGAGCAGTTCTTC.

This clonotype was picked up a small number of times. The V gene is TRBV7-3, the J gene TRBJ2-1, with TRBD2 as a possible D gene (6 bases). Trimming removed 3 bases at V and 4 bases at J, with 16 bases between. The germline gives CDR1 SGHTA, CDR2 FQGTGA. This CDR3 comprises 16 residues. CDR3 amino acids: CASSFGTQGIYNEQFF. The CDR3, as DNA: TGTGCCAGCAGCTTCGGGACTCAAGGAATTTACAATGAGCAGTTCTTC.

This clonotype showed up many times. This sequence joins TRBV15 and TRBJ1-2; D call uncertain. Trimming cost V 0 bases and J 1 base, with 9 bases left between them. CDR1 LNHNV and CDR2 YYDKDF come from the germline V gene (reference sequence). The CDR3 covers 15 residues. CDR3 protein: CATSREPRRNYGYTF. The CDR3 DNA reads as TGTGCCACCAGCAGAGAGCCCAGACGTAACTATGGCTACACCTTC. The full variable domain, in which reference TRBV15 and TRBJ1-2 provide the parts outside the CDR3, is DAMVIQNPRYQVTQFGKPVTLSCSQTLNHNVMYWYQQKSSQAPKLLFHYYDKDFNNEADTPDNFQSRRPNTSFCFLDIRSPGLGDTAMYLCATSREPRRNYGYTFGSGTRLTVV.

The chain links TRBV7-2 to TRBJ2-3; weak D call: TRBD2 (6 bases). The CDR3 is 15 residues long. CDR1 is SGHTA and CDR2 is FQGNSA in the germline V gene. The ends were cut back, 6 bases at V and 1 base at J, with 14 bases in the middle. For the CDR3, the DNA is TGTGCCAGCAGTCCCCCAGCTAGCGGCACAGATACGCAGTATTTT. Residues: CASSPPASGTDTQYF.

This clonotype was counted a few times. J is TRBJ2-2 and V is TRBV5-1; 8 bases fit TRBD1. Germline V gene sequence: CDR1 SGHRS, CDR2 YFSETQ. V lost 4 bases, J lost 7 bases, and 6 bases stayed unmatched. This CDR3 is built from 14 residues. The CDR3 protein is CASSLRQGIGELFF. CDR3 nucleotide sequence: TGCGCCAGCAGCCTCCGACAGGGGATCGGGGAGCTGTTTTTT.

The chain is built from TRBV20-1 and TRBJ1-1; 8 bases match TRBD1. Germline trimming cut 3 bases from V and 5 bases from J; bases unmatched to any gene: 5. The V gene's germline CDR1 is DFQATT and CDR2 SNEGSKA (reference sequence). The CDR3 runs to 13 residues. The CDR3 DNA sequence: TGCAGTGCTAGGTGGACAGGGTCGACTGAAGCTTTCTTT. Its protein product is CSARWTGSTEAFF.

The table lists this clonotype with a few counts. This CDR3 reads CASSFGGRPAFF. The CDR3 DNA reads TGTGCCAGCAGTTTCGGGGGCAGGCCCGCTTTCTTT. The V and J genes are TRBV12-3 or TRBV12-4 and TRBJ1-1, with a possible D match to TRBD1 (6 bases). The CDR3 sequence is 12 residues long. Deletions cut 3 bases from V and 11 bases from J, with 13 bases between.

This chain connects TRBV29-1 to TRBJ2-2; the match to TRBD1 covers 10 bases. Trimming removed 5 bases from V and 5 bases from J; junction bases left unmatched: 8. CDR3 length: 15 residues. The V gene's germline CDR1 is SQVTM and CDR2 ANQGSEA. The CDR3 DNA reads TGCAGCGTTAAAAAGCGGGACAGGGGTACCGGGGAGCTGTTTTTT. Translating it yields CSVKKRDRGTGELFF.

This chain connects TRBV20-1 to TRBJ2-7, with 9 bases that match TRBD1. The ends lost 2 bases at V and 2 bases at J; junction bases unmatched: 7. The CDR3 consists of 15 residues. Germline lookup yields CDR1 DFQATT and CDR2 SNEGSKA (reference sequence). CDR3: CSARKPGTGTYEQYF. Written as DNA, the CDR3 is TGCAGTGCTAGAAAACCCGGGACAGGGACCTACGAGCAGTACTTC.

The chain has TRBV6-2 or TRBV6-3 and TRBJ1-3; D is unclear. V lost 0 bases, J lost 0 bases, and 6 bases lay in between. CDR1 MNHEY and CDR2 SVGEGT come from the germline V gene. CDR3 length: 15 amino acids. The DNA of the CDR3 is TGTGCCAGCAGTTACTCATGGAGCTCTGGAAACACCATATATTTT. Residues: CASSYSWSSGNTIYF.

The table lists this clonotype with a few counts. The CDR3 nucleotides read TGTGCCAGCAGCTCGGTCTACTGGGGGGAGACCCAGTACTTC. Amino acid sequence: CASSSVYWGETQYF. The rearrangement links TRBV5-6 to TRBJ2-5; D assignment may be TRBD1 or TRBD2 (5 bases each). CDR1 is SGHDT and CDR2 is YYEEEE in the germline V gene. The CDR3 contains 14 residues. The ends were cut back, 3 bases at V and 5 bases at J, with 14 bases in the middle.

The V call is TRBV6-6, the J call TRBJ2-2; 12 bases are shared with TRBD2. V lost 8 bases, J lost 7 bases, and 8 bases stayed unmatched. The CDR3 loop spans 15 amino acids. The germline CDR1 and CDR2 sequences are MNHNY and SVGAGI (reference sequence). The CDR3 protein is CASGLAGGPNGELFF. The CDR3 DNA follows: TGTGCCAGCGGCCTAGCGGGGGGGCCTAACGGGGAGCTGTTTTTT.

This clonotype was observed a handful of times. The chain carries TRBV6-2 or TRBV6-3 and TRBJ2-7; D tentatively reads TRBD1 or TRBD2 (5 bases each). V gave up 7 bases and J gave up 4 bases, with 17 bases separating them. Germline V CDR1 and CDR2: MNHEY, SVGEGT. The CDR3 totals 14 residues. CDR3 DNA sequence: TGTGCCAGCACGGGGCAGACCCTGGATTACGAGCAGTACTTC. Translated, it gives CASTGQTLDYEQYF.